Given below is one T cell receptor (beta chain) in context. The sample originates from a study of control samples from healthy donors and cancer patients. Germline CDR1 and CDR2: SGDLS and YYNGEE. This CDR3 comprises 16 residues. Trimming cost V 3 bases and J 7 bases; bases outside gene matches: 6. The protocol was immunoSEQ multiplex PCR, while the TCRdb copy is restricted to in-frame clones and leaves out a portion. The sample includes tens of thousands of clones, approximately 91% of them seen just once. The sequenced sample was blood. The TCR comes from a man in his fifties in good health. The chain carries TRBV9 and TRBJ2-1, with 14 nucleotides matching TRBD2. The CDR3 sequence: CASSAGTSGGRNEQFF. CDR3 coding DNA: TGTGCCAGCAGCGCCGGGACTAGCGGGGGCCGAAATGAGCAGTTCTTC.